Below, 9 T cell receptor beta chains from the same sample are listed, as sequenced in a study of early T cells in non-severe SARS-CoV-2 infection. Each CDR3 protein gets one entry after TCRdb re-called the 5' RACE reads with MiXCR. Of tens of thousands of distinct CDR3 sequences in the sample, roughly 12% were seen once. Sequenced sample: whole blood. Source of these receptors: an adult who was a healthcare worker with PCR-confirmed SARS-CoV-2 infection or an uninfected control (not recorded which).

This clonotype was counted at least ten times. This chain uses TRBV28 with TRBJ2-6; D may be TRBD1 (5 bases). The germline CDR1 and CDR2 sequences are MDHEN and SYDVKM. Trimming took off 5 bases at V and 0 bases at J, with 8 bases between the two ends. This CDR3 is 15 amino acids long. CDR3 residues: CASSRQGSGANVLTF. The DNA for the CDR3 is TGTGCCAGCAGTCGGCAGGGCTCTGGGGCCAACGTCCTGACTTTC.

The chain employs TRBV2 and TRBJ2-1; either TRBD1 or TRBD2 may fit D (5 bases each). V lost 7 bases and J lost 7, with 17 bases in between. The length of the CDR3 is 14 residues. The germline V gene encodes CDR1 SNHLY and CDR2 FYNNEI. CDR3 bases: TGTGCCAGCACCCGAGGGTCTAAGGGGAATGAGCAGTTCTTC. It is translated as CASTRGSKGNEQFF.

In its sample, this clonotype was seen a few times. This chain links TRBV30 with TRBJ1-4, with TRBD1 as a possible D gene (6 bases). The length of the CDR3 is 15 residues. The V and J ends lost 0 bases and 3 bases respectively, with 11 bases between them. Germline values: CDR1 GTSNPN, CDR2 SVGIG (reference sequence). CDR3 in amino acids: CAWSVGQIANEKLFF. CDR3 DNA: TGTGCCTGGAGTGTCGGACAGATAGCTAATGAAAAACTGTTTTTT.

This clonotype came up a few times. The V call is TRBV12-5, the J call TRBJ1-5, with D uncertain. CDR1 and CDR2 (germline): LGHNT, FRNRAP. The germline V and J ends were trimmed by 2 bases and 6 bases, with 2 bases remaining between them. CDR3 length: 11 residues. The CDR3 reads CASGLTQPQHF. The DNA for the CDR3 is TGTGCTAGTGGTTTGACTCAGCCCCAGCATTTT.

V usage is TRBV28 and J usage is TRBJ2-7; 8 bases match TRBD2. Germline lookup yields CDR1 MDHEN and CDR2 SYDVKM. The junction had 9 bases not matched to a gene; V was cut back by 3 bases and J by 5 bases. This CDR3 has 15 amino acids. CDR3 coding DNA: TGTGCCAGCAGTTTCGGGGGGACTAGTCAGGACGAGCAGTACTTC. Its translation is CASSFGGTSQDEQYF.

The chain combines TRBV5-1 with TRBJ2-2; D gene uncertain. This CDR3 spans 13 amino acids. CDR1 and CDR2 (germline): SGHRS, YFSETQ. V lost 4 bases to trimming and J lost 2 bases, with 6 bases between them. The CDR3 DNA reads as TGCGCCAGCAGCGTGAAAAACACCGGGGAGCTGTTTTTT. Residues: CASSVKNTGELFF.

The chain carries TRBV3-1 and TRBJ2-7; D is undetermined. The CDR3 contains 15 residues. Germline V lookup: CDR1 LGHDT, CDR2 YNNKEL (reference sequence). The ends were cut back, 1 base at V and 1 base at J, with 11 bases in the middle. The CDR3 bases are TGTGCCAGCAGCCAAGCGGGTCCCGGGTCCTACGAGCAGTACTTC. Protein product: CASSQAGPGSYEQYF.

This clonotype was seen at least ten times. The chain carries TRBV3-1 and TRBJ2-7, with TRBD1 matching over 7 bases. CDR3 length equals 13 residues. V dropped 4 bases and J dropped 3; count of bases not matched to a gene: 3. Germline V CDR1 and CDR2: LGHDT, YNNKEL (reference sequence). DNA of the CDR3: TGTGCCAGCAGCCGACAGGGTGTCTACGAGCAGTACTTC. This translates into CASSRQGVYEQYF.

The chain recombines TRBV20-1 with TRBJ2-3; D is ambiguous. This CDR3 spans 15 amino acids. Germline V gives CDR1 DFQATT, CDR2 SNEGSKA (reference sequence). The germline V and J ends were trimmed by 3 bases and 2 bases, with 15 bases remaining between them. CDR3 bases: TGCAGTGCTAGCGGCACTATCATGACCACAGATACGCAGTATTTT. Translation: CSASGTIMTTDTQYF.